This T cell receptor beta chain was documented in a study of blood T cell repertoires in COVID-19 (dated by TCRdb to the early 2020s). In terms of the full investigation: Collaborator samples came from the United States, Italy and Spain and covered acute and convalescent phases of COVID-19. The material from the prospective study consisted of cDNA or gDNA derived from T cells, B-cell-depleted T cells, or PBMCs. Deeply sampled blood TCRbeta repertoires from subjects exposed to, actively infected with, or recovered from COVID-19 were included in the dataset. A freely available public database, intended as a resource for researchers studying the immune response to SARS-CoV-2, is where the repertoires were released. The samples were drawn from two sources: the first 160 participants of the ongoing ImmuneRACE study, and 1,000 to 1,500 subjects contributed by 6 global collaborators. The sample metadata nearly always contained a de-identified subject ID, COVID-19 status, age in years and sex. Where HLA class I and class II types were available, the types were taken from metadata supplied by the sample provider, not from assay-based typing.

Note on this clone: Its target antigen remains unknown. Base qualities are missing; no much larger clone stands one base away.

Participants in the prospective study were enrolled through a virtual design, were aged roughly 18 to 90 years, and lived in roughly 24 United States geographic areas. In the prospective study, cohorts were assigned on the basis of participant-reported clinical history obtained from a screening survey and a study questionnaire. In the prospective study, whole blood, serum and a nasopharyngeal or oropharyngeal swab were collected from each participant by mobile phlebotomists. Over an approximately 2-month period, participants in the prospective study had the option of providing additional blood draws and questionnaires. Before DNA extraction, prospective study blood samples were shipped either frozen or at room temperature. The investigation overall reported the following: How much clinical and demographic metadata was included differed by source and by participant, and the metadata was provided uncurated.

TCRbeta CDR3 regions were amplified from genomic DNA by means of the immunoSEQ Assay, a bias-controlled multiplex PCR. The paper's processing steps were these. The number of nucleated cells in each sample was estimated by amplification of reference gene primers within the assay. To quantify the absolute abundance of each unique TCRbeta CDR3 rearrangement, sequence reads were collapsed and filtered. For each sample, productive Simpson clonality was calculated as the square root of Simpson's diversity index across productive rearrangements. This is the immuneACCESS table as TCRdb keeps it, with only in-frame sequences that have V and J called. A part of the clones is gone; compared with another copy, unresolved V genes explain less than half, and the rest is unexplained. Clone size and V and J calls were adopted from that table, with D and trimming inferred from the DNA. The sample table contains about 180,000 clones; only one count was recorded for 89% of them. The ten most abundant clones make up approximately 2.5% of the sample.

The CDR3 sequence holds 15 residues, the cysteine and phenylalanine included. Left in the record is the CDR3 DNA by itself, 45 bases read in frame from the first base. CDR1 and CDR2, looked up from the germline V gene, are KGHSH and LQKENI. The germline V end is reduced by 4 bases and the J end by 4 bases; junction bases left unmatched: 9. Material for sequencing was PBMCs or T cells enriched from blood (not recorded which). The chain is made from TRBV18 and TRBJ2-5, and TRBD1 matches 7 of the central bases. The receptor's source is a woman aged 40 to 55 with acute COVID-19. The CDR3 region reads CASSLSAGGGETQYF. The DNA sequence reads TGTGCCAGCTCACTTTCCGCAGGGGGTGGAGAGACCCAGTACTTC.